The next 16 T cell receptor beta chains were all read from a single sample in a study of technical replicates of blood from a few donors. Data came from immunoSEQ multiplex PCR; TCRdb stores just in-frame clones and leaves some out. The sample records about 88,000 clones, about 90% being singletons. The specimen was T cells isolated from PBMCs. The source of these receptors is a human donor in good health.

The sample holds one count of this clone. This sequence joins TRBV5-5 and TRBJ1-5; 8 bases map to TRBD1. The CDR3 covers 14 residues. Germline V lookup: CDR1 SGHKS, CDR2 YYEKEE (reference sequence). Unmatched junction bases numbered 1, after V lost 3 bases and J lost 2 bases. This CDR3 is CASSWGQGNQPQHF. The CDR3 DNA is TGTGCCAGCAGCTGGGGACAGGGCAATCAGCCCCAGCATTTT.

The gene calls are TRBV29-1 and TRBJ2-1; 10 bases align to TRBD1. Germline CDR1 and CDR2: SQVTM and ANQGSEA. This CDR3 region has 17 residues. The ends lost 1 base at V and 2 bases at J; junction bases unmatched: 8. This CDR3 reads CSVEGESGTGAYNEQFF. In DNA form, the CDR3 reads TGCAGCGTTGAAGGGGAGTCCGGGACAGGGGCCTACAATGAGCAGTTCTTC.

Here the CDR3 DNA reads TGTGCCAGTAGTACTCGTGCGGGGAACCACAATGAGCAGTTCTTC. This codes for CASSTRAGNHNEQFF. V gene TRBV19 combines with J gene TRBJ2-1; D may be TRBD2 (6 bases). This CDR3 spans 15 amino acids. Germline values: CDR1 LNHDA, CDR2 SQIVND (reference sequence). Trimming cost V 4 bases and J 5 bases, with 15 bases left between them. The full variable domain, its missing parts supplied by reference TRBV19 and TRBJ2-1, is DGGITQSPKYLFRKEGQNVTLSCEQNLNHDAMYWYRQDPGQGLRLIYYSQIVNDFQKGDIAEGYSVSREKKESFPLTVTSAQKNPTAFYLCASSTRAGNHNEQFFGPGTRLTVL.

The chain carries TRBV6-1 and TRBJ1-1, with unresolved D. This CDR3 spans 13 amino acids. Germline V lookup: CDR1 MNHNS, CDR2 SASEGT. Trimming stripped 8 bases from V and 2 bases from J, with 12 bases between. The CDR3 loop reads CASPAEVNTEAFF. DNA for the CDR3: TGTGCCAGCCCGGCGGAGGTAAACACTGAAGCTTTCTTT.

V and J are TRBV6-1 and TRBJ1-1; D ambiguous. Trimming pared 8 bases from V and 1 base from J, leaving 14 bases between. The CDR3 loop spans 14 amino acids. Germline loops: CDR1 MNHNS, CDR2 SASEGT. CDR3 DNA sequence: TGTGCCAGCCCGACCGGGAACCAGAACACTGAAGCTTTCTTT. It encodes CASPTGNQNTEAFF.

The chain links TRBV20-1 to TRBJ2-5, with D perhaps matching TRBD1 (5 bases). The ends were cut back, 6 bases at V and 10 bases at J, with 12 bases in the middle. This CDR3 is 10 amino acids long. Germline CDR1 DFQATT, CDR2 SNEGSKA (reference sequence). CDR3 residues: CSAEQDGQYF. The DNA for the CDR3 is TGCAGTGCCGAACAGGATGGCCAGTACTTC.

The chain joins TRBV19 to TRBJ2-2; 9 positions match TRBD1. From germline, CDR1 is LNHDA and CDR2 SQIVND (reference sequence). CDR3 length: 16 amino acids. Losses at the gene ends were 7 bases for V and 0 bases for J; bases not matched to a gene: 6. The CDR3 sequence: CASKTQGAANTGELFF. CDR3 in DNA: TGTGCCAGTAAAACACAGGGGGCCGCGAACACCGGGGAGCTGTTTTTT.

The V call is TRBV7-9, the J call TRBJ2-2, with unresolved D. V was trimmed by 2 bases and J by 9 bases, leaving 7 bases between them. Germline CDR1 SEHNR, CDR2 FQNEAQ (reference sequence). The CDR3 has 12 residues. CDR3 protein: CASSLLGRELFF. The CDR3 nucleotides are TGTGCCAGCAGCTTACTAGGCAGGGAGCTGTTTTTT.

This sequence joins TRBV12-5 and TRBJ1-6; perhaps TRBD1 as D (6 bases). V lost 0 bases, J lost 12 bases, and 21 bases lay in between. This CDR3 comprises 17 residues. Germline values: CDR1 LGHNT, CDR2 FRNRAP. For the CDR3, the DNA is TGTGCTAGTGGTTTGGTACGGGTAGGACAGCCTAATCGACCCCTCCACTTT. Translation gives CASGLVRVGQPNRPLHF.

This rearrangement joins TRBV5-4 to TRBJ1-2, with no clear D. The CDR3 runs to 17 residues. Germline V gene data show CDR1 as SGHNT and CDR2 as YYREEE (reference sequence). Deletions cut 4 bases from V and 6 bases from J, with 25 bases between. In nucleotides, the CDR3 is TGTGCCAGCAGCCTAGAAGACTTTCGGACCAGGAGGGATGGCTACACCTTC. It codes for CASSLEDFRTRRDGYTF.

The V call is TRBV12-5, the J call TRBJ2-7; weak D call: TRBD2 (5 bases). Germline assignment: CDR1 LGHNT and CDR2 FRNRAP. The CDR3 is 16 residues long. The V and J ends lost 4 bases and 2 bases respectively, with 18 bases between them. CDR3 in amino acids: CASGSSGSAHTYEQYF. DNA for the CDR3: TGTGCTAGTGGTTCGTCGGGGAGCGCCCATACCTACGAGCAGTACTTC.

For this clone: Distinct nucleotide sequences in the sample also encode this CDR3. The chain couples TRBV6-6 to TRBJ2-1; 7 nucleotides agree with TRBD1. Per germline, CDR1 MNHNY and CDR2 SVGAGI (reference sequence). Germline trimming cut 8 bases from V and 5 bases from J; bases unmatched to any gene: 9. This CDR3 is built from 14 residues. CDR3 bases: TGTGCCAGCCGACAGGGAGAGAACAACAATGAGCAGTTCTTC. Translated, it gives CASRQGENNNEQFF.

This clone was observed a handful of times. V is TRBV5-4 and J is TRBJ2-7, with D possibly TRBD2 on 6 matching bases. V lost 2 bases and J 2 bases, leaving 17 bases between the germline ends. CDR1 is SGHNT, CDR2 YYREEE, per germline (reference sequence). This CDR3 comprises 16 residues. The CDR3: CASSLPGGVGTYEQYF. DNA of the CDR3: TGTGCCAGCAGCTTACCAGGCGGGGTGGGGACCTACGAGCAGTACTTC.

The chain recombines TRBV28 with TRBJ2-7, with TRBD2 identical over 8 bases. The V segment lost 4 bases and the J segment 3 bases; nucleotides outside the gene matches: 2. The CDR3 is 13 amino acids. Germline CDR1 is MDHEN and CDR2 is SYDVKM. This CDR3 is CASSWGTSYEQYF. For the CDR3, the DNA is TGTGCCAGCAGTTGGGGGACTAGCTACGAGCAGTACTTC.

Only one count was recorded for this clone. The genes are TRBV7-2 and TRBJ1-5; D is uncertain. V gave up 1 base and J gave up 7 bases, with 8 bases separating them. Germline V gene data show CDR1 as SGHTA and CDR2 as FQGNSA. The CDR3 has 13 residues. The CDR3 sequence: CASSLGSGQPQHF. CDR3 nucleotides: TGTGCCAGCAGCTTAGGGTCGGGGCAGCCCCAGCATTTT.

The chain is built from TRBV28 and TRBJ2-3; tentative D call: TRBD2 (6 bases). From germline, CDR1 is MDHEN and CDR2 SYDVKM. There are 15 residues in the CDR3. The V and J ends lost 1 base and 0 bases respectively, with 8 bases between them. Written as DNA, the CDR3 is TGTGCCAGCAGTTTATATAGCGGAAGCACAGATACGCAGTATTTT. Its translation is CASSLYSGSTDTQYF.